Below, one TCR beta chain is given with its context. This entry comes from a study of identical twins. Via MiXCR, TCRdb re-called the 5' RACE reads, giving one row per CDR3 protein. The data hold 420,000 or so distinct CDR3 sequences, with around 18% observed a single time. Germline loops: CDR1 SGHRS, CDR2 YFSETQ. The length of the CDR3 is 14 residues. Deletions cut 2 bases from V and 4 bases from J, with 10 bases between. This receptor was obtained from a man aged 50-60 years in good health. V usage is TRBV5-1 and J usage is TRBJ1-3, with D perhaps matching TRBD1 (6 bases). Sequenced input: naive T cells sorted from blood. CDR3 residues: CASSLQGEGNTIYF. The CDR3 bases are TGCGCCAGCAGCTTACAGGGAGAGGGAAACACCATATATTTT.